Below, 20 T cell receptor beta chains from the same sample are listed, as sequenced in a study of blood T cells in healthy people across ages. Next came a second PCR, run for about 7 to 12 cycles, which used a sample-barcoded 5' primer along with a J-beta primer mix. MiXCR, applied by TCRdb to the 5' RACE reads, yields one record per CDR3 protein. This table holds some 1.5 million distinct CDR3 sequences, 28% found once. Sequencing input: blood. The receptors derive from a woman younger than 45 in good health.

This clonotype turned up a few times. The V and J genes are TRBV28 and TRBJ2-7, with D maybe TRBD2 (6 bases). V was trimmed by 6 bases and J by 3 bases, leaving 12 bases between them. The CDR3 covers 13 residues. CDR1 MDHEN and CDR2 SYDVKM come from the germline V gene. In nucleotides, the CDR3 is TGTGCCAGCAGGGCCGGGACTTTCTACGAGCAGTACTTC. As protein: CASRAGTFYEQYF.

This clonotype turned up a few times. This chain joins TRBV14 and TRBJ2-7; 7 nucleotides line up with TRBD2. The CDR3 is made up of 16 amino acids. Germline V gene data show CDR1 as SGHDN and CDR2 as FVKESK. Trimming cost V 0 bases and J 5 bases; bases outside gene matches: 10. This chain's CDR3 is CASSQDHSAGEHEQYF. The CDR3 DNA is TGTGCCAGCAGCCAAGATCATTCCGCGGGAGAGCACGAGCAGTACTTC.

This clonotype was detected only a few times. This chain joins TRBV3-1 and TRBJ1-1, with D hard to call. Looked up from germline, CDR1 is LGHDT and CDR2 is YNNKEL (reference sequence). The CDR3 has 13 residues. V lost 0 bases and J lost 6, with 8 bases in between. The chain's CDR3 is CASSQEQLSEAFF. CDR3 nucleotides: TGTGCCAGCAGCCAAGAACAGTTATCTGAAGCTTTCTTT.

The genes are TRBV20-1 and TRBJ1-6; 7 nucleotides align to TRBD1. CDR1 and CDR2 from the germline V gene are DFQATT and SNEGSKA (reference sequence). CDR3 size: 15 residues. V gave up 2 bases and J gave up 3 bases; unmatched junction bases: 4. This CDR3 is CSARRDRDYNSPLHF. The CDR3 DNA sequence: TGCAGTGCTAGAAGAGACAGGGACTATAATTCACCCCTCCACTTT.

Note on this clonotype: A much larger clone is a single base away; this may be a read error. The chain recombines TRBV4-1 with TRBJ1-1; maybe TRBD1 (5 bases). CDR1 and CDR2 from the germline V gene are MGHRA and YSYEKL. The CDR3 spans 14 residues. The CDR3 nucleotides read TGCGCCAGCAACCAAGGGGTCGGGAACACTGAAGCTTTCTTT. It encodes CASNQGVGNTEAFF.

This clonotype was seen repeatedly, ten times or more. The V gene is TRBV7-8, the J gene TRBJ2-5, with TRBD2 matching over 12 bases. CDR1 and CDR2 from the germline V gene are SGHVS and FQNEAQ. The V gene end was trimmed by 3 bases and the J gene end by 5 bases; junction bases not matched to a gene: 7. CDR3 size: 16 residues. CDR3 residues: CASSLRTSGIGETQYF. Written as DNA, the CDR3 is TGTGCCAGCAGCTTGAGGACTAGCGGGATTGGGGAGACCCAGTACTTC. The full variable domain, completed using reference TRBV7-8 and TRBJ2-5, is GAGVSQSPRYKVAKRGQDVALRCDPISGHVSLFWYQQALGQGPEFLTYFQNEAQLDKSGLPSDRFFAERPEGSVSTLKIQRTQQEDSAVYLCASSLRTSGIGETQYFGPGTRLLVL.

This clonotype was observed a few times. The gene calls are TRBV6-5 and TRBJ1-6; 7 bases are shared with TRBD1. Germline V gene sequence: CDR1 MNHEY, CDR2 SVGAGI. V was pared by 4 bases and J by 6 bases, with 6 bases of the junction left unmatched. The CDR3 contains 15 residues. The CDR3 protein is CASSLTGARNSPLHF. Here the CDR3 DNA reads TGTGCCAGCAGTTTAACAGGGGCACGTAATTCACCCCTCCACTTT.

This clonotype was detected only a few times. The V gene is TRBV6-2 or TRBV6-3, the J gene TRBJ2-1, with a tentative D call TRBD1 (5 bases). CDR3 length equals 14 residues. V lost 4 bases and J lost 4, with 11 bases in between. Germline CDR1 and CDR2: MNHEY and SVGEGT. DNA of the CDR3: TGTGCCAGCAGTTGGGGCGTTGAATACAATGAGCAGTTCTTC. As protein: CASSWGVEYNEQFF.

This clonotype was detected many times. V usage is TRBV7-8 and J usage is TRBJ1-1; D is ambiguous. CDR1 is SGHVS, CDR2 FQNEAQ, per germline. With 3 bases removed from V and 6 bases from J, the gap between germline ends came to 5 bases. There are 11 residues in the CDR3. In DNA, the CDR3 is TGTGCCAGCAGCTTGTGGGCTGAAGCTTTCTTT. Amino acids: CASSLWAEAFF.

J is TRBJ1-1 and V is TRBV19; D is uncertain. With 6 bases removed from V and 4 bases from J, the gap between germline ends came to 15 bases. The CDR3 sequence is 14 residues long. Germline CDR1 is LNHDA and CDR2 is SQIVND (reference sequence). The CDR3 nucleotides read TGTGCCAGTAGCCGGGAGAGAACGGGCACTGAAGCTTTCTTT. This gives the protein CASSRERTGTEAFF. The complete variable domain, with remaining parts taken from reference TRBV19 and TRBJ1-1, reads DGGITQSPKYLFRKEGQNVTLSCEQNLNHDAMYWYRQDPGQGLRLIYYSQIVNDFQKGDIAEGYSVSREKKESFPLTVTSAQKNPTAFYLCASSRERTGTEAFFGQGTRLTVV.

This clonotype turned up a few times. The chain has TRBV7-2 and TRBJ2-3, with 8 bases aligning to TRBD2. The length of the CDR3 is 15 residues. The V gene end was trimmed by 4 bases and the J gene end by 6 bases; junction bases not matched to a gene: 9. Per germline, CDR1 SGHTA and CDR2 FQGNSA. In DNA, the CDR3 is TGTGCCAGCAGCTCTGAAGCGGGAGCACGGGATACGCAGTATTTT. This codes for CASSSEAGARDTQYF.

This clonotype showed up many times. This chain uses TRBV20-1 with TRBJ2-7; D not resolved. The V gene's germline CDR1 is DFQATT and CDR2 SNEGSKA (reference sequence). Between the trimmed V and J ends, which lost 6 bases and 3 bases, there was a span of 12 bases. The CDR3 contains 12 residues. This CDR3 reads CSALAENYEQYF. The CDR3 nucleotides read TGCAGTGCGCTTGCGGAGAACTACGAGCAGTACTTC.

This clonotype was recorded at least ten times. The V gene is TRBV5-4, the J gene TRBJ2-4; TRBD1 matches at 9 bases. V lost 5 bases and J lost 7; bases outside the gene matches: 7. The germline V gene has CDR1 SGHNT and CDR2 YYREEE (reference sequence). CDR3 length: 14 amino acids. The CDR3 coding sequence is TGTGCCAGCAGTGGGACAGGGACGGCGAACATTCAGTACTTC. It specifies CASSGTGTANIQYF.

This clonotype was counted a few times. The V and J genes are TRBV29-1 and TRBJ1-2; 8 bases fit TRBD1. The germline V gene encodes CDR1 SQVTM and CDR2 ANQGSEA. CDR3 size: 13 residues. Trimming removed 3 bases from V and 7 bases from J; junction bases left unmatched: 7. The chain's CDR3 is CSVEGQESVGYTF. The CDR3 coding sequence is TGCAGCGTTGAGGGACAGGAATCCGTTGGCTACACCTTC.

This clonotype turned up a few times. V is TRBV12-3 or TRBV12-4 and J is TRBJ2-4; 7 positions match TRBD2. The better agreement between TRBJ2-7 and the DNA end casts doubt on the J call. The CDR3 loop spans 14 amino acids. Here the CDR3 reads CASSFYMGGDEQYF. Here the CDR3 DNA reads TGTGCCAGCAGCTTCTACATGGGAGGGGACGAGCAGTACTTC.

There are many counts of this clonotype. The chain joins TRBV7-8 to TRBJ2-7, with TRBD1 as a possible D gene (6 bases). The germline V gene has CDR1 SGHVS and CDR2 FQNEAQ. The CDR3 runs 13 residues. The germline V and J ends were trimmed by 1 base and 5 bases, with 9 bases remaining between them. CDR3 amino acids: CASSLDRAHEQYF. In nucleotides, the CDR3 is TGTGCCAGCAGCTTAGACAGGGCCCACGAGCAGTACTTC.

The rearrangement uses TRBV7-6 and TRBJ2-7; D possibly matches TRBD1 or TRBD2 (6 bases each). The germline V and J ends were trimmed by 1 base and 2 bases, with 15 bases remaining between them. The V gene's germline CDR1 is SGHVS and CDR2 FNYEAQ. The CDR3 sequence is 16 residues long. CDR3 sequence: CASSLGSGAGTYEQYF. The CDR3 DNA reads TGTGCCAGCAGCTTAGGGTCGGGGGCAGGGACCTACGAGCAGTACTTC.

The table lists this clonotype with many counts. The rearrangement uses TRBV5-6 and TRBJ1-2; D not resolved. CDR1 and CDR2 (germline): SGHDT, YYEEEE. The CDR3 sequence is 13 residues long. V lost 0 bases, J lost 6 bases, and 9 bases lay in between. The chain's CDR3 is CASSLEPGHGYTF. In DNA form, the CDR3 reads TGTGCCAGCAGCTTGGAGCCAGGCCATGGCTACACCTTC.

This clonotype was seen a handful of times. The chain has TRBV6-5 and TRBJ1-6; 10 nucleotides match TRBD1. Looked up from germline, CDR1 is MNHEY and CDR2 is SVGAGI. This CDR3 contains 15 residues. The V segment lost 4 bases and the J segment 12 bases; nucleotides outside the gene matches: 9. The CDR3 nucleotides read TGTGCCAGCAGTTCACAAGACAGGGGGCGCATACCCCTCCACTTT. This sequence encodes CASSSQDRGRIPLHF.

The genes are TRBV6-6 and TRBJ2-1; a possible D gene is TRBD1 (7 bases). The V gene's germline CDR1 is MNHNY and CDR2 SVGAGI (reference sequence). There are 15 residues in the CDR3. V was clipped by 8 bases and J by 7 bases, with 21 bases between them. The CDR3 DNA reads TGTGCCAGCTCGACGGAGGGGGCCTGGAAAAATGAGCAGTTCTTC. Translated, it gives CASSTEGAWKNEQFF.